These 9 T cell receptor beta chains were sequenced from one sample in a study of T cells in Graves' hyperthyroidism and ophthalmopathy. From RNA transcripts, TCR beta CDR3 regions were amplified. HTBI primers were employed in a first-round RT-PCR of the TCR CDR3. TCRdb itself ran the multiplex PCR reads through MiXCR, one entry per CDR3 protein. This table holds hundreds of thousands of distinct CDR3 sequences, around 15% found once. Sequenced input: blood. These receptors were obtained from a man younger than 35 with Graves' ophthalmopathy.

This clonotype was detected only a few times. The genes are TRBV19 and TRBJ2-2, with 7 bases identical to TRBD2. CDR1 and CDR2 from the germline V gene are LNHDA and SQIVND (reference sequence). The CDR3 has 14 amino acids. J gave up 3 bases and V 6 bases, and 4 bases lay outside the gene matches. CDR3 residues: CASSPAGHTGELFF. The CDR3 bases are TGTGCCAGTAGCCCAGCGGGGCACACCGGGGAGCTGTTTTTT. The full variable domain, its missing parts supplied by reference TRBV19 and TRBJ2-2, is DGGITQSPKYLFRKEGQNVTLSCEQNLNHDAMYWYRQDPGQGLRLIYYSQIVNDFQKGDIAEGYSVSREKKESFPLTVTSAQKNPTAFYLCASSPAGHTGELFFGEGSRLTVL.

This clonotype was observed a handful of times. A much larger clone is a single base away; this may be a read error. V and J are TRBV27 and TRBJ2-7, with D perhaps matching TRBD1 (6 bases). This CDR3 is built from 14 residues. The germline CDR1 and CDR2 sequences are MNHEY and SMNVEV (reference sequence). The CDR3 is CASRDSIGVYEQCF. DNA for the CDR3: TGTGCCAGCAGGGACAGCATAGGGGTCTACGAGCAGTGCTTC.

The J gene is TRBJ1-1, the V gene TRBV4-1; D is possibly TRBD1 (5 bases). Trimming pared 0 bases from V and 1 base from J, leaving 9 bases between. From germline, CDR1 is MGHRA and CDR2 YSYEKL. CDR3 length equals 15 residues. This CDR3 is CASSQDAGRNTEAFF. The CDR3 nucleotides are TGCGCCAGCAGCCAAGATGCAGGGAGGAACACTGAAGCTTTCTTT.

The CDR3 loop reads CASSWASGPADTQYF. The CDR3 DNA reads TGTGCCAGCAGTTGGGCGTCCGGACCCGCAGATACGCAGTATTTT. V usage is TRBV27 and J usage is TRBJ2-3; D ambiguous. Trimming removed 4 bases from V and 4 bases from J, with 15 bases in between. The CDR3 spans 15 residues. Germline CDR1 and CDR2: MNHEY and SMNVEV (reference sequence).

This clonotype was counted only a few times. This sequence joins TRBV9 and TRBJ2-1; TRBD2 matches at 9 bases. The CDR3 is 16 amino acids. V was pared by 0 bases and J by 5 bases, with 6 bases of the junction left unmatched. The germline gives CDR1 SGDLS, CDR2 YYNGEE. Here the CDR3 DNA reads TGTGCCAGCAGCGTAGAGCTCCTAGCGGGGAACAATGAGCAGTTCTTC. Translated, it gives CASSVELLAGNNEQFF.

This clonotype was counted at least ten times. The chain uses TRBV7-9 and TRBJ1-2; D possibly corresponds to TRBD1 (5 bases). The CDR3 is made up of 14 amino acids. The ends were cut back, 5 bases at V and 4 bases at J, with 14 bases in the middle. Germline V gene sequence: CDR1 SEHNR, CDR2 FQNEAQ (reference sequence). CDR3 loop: CASSRPGTVYGYTF. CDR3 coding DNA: TGTGCCAGCAGCAGACCCGGGACGGTCTATGGCTACACCTTC.

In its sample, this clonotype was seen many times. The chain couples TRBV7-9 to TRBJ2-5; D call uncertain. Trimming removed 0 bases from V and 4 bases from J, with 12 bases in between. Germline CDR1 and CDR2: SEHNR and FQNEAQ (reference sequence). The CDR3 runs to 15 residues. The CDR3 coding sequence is TGTGCCAGCAGCTTAGCGCTTAGCACCGCAGAGACCCAGTACTTC. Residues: CASSLALSTAETQYF.

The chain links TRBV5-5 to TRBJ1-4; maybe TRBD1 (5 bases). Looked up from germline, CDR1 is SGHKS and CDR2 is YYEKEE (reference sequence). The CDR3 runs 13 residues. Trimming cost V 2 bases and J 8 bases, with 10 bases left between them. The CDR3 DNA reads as TGTGCCAGCAGCTTCGGCACAGGCGAAAAACTGTTTTTT. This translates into CASSFGTGEKLFF.

CDR3 residues: CASTQAGGGNSPLHF. The CDR3 nucleotides read TGCGCCAGCACCCAAGCGGGCGGCGGTAATTCACCCCTCCACTTT. The chain has TRBV5-1 and TRBJ1-6, with unresolved D. There are 15 residues in the CDR3. CDR1 and CDR2 (germline): SGHRS, YFSETQ. V was trimmed by 6 bases and J by 6 bases, leaving 16 bases between them.